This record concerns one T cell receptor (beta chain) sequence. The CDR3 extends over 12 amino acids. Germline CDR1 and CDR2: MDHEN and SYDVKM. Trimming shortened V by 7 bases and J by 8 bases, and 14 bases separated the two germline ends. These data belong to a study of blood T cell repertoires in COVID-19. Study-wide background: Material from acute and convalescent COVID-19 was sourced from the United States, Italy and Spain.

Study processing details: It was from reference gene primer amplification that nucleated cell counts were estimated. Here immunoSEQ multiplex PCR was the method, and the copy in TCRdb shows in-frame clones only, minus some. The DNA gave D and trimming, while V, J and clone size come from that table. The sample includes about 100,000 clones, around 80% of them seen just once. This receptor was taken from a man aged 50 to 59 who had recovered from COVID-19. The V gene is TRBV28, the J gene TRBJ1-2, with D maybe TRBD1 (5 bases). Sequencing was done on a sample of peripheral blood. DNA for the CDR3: TGTGCCAGCACCCCAGGGTGGGGAGGCTACACCTTC. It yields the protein CASTPGWGGYTF.